Below, 17 T cell receptor beta chains from the same sample are listed, as sequenced in a study of T cells after posttransplantation cyclophosphamide. The data were produced by immunoSEQ multiplex PCR, yet TCRdb's version contains in-frame clones alone and is incomplete. The sample holds tens of thousands of clones; 93% are singletons and the top ten take approximately 2.7%. Specimen: PBMCs. The receptors originated from a woman in her twenties or thirties in good health and a related stem cell transplant donor.

CDR3 sequence: CASSLGGRMNTEAFF. The CDR3 nucleotides read TGTGCCAGCAGCTTAGGCGGGAGAATGAACACTGAAGCTTTCTTT. V and J are TRBV13 and TRBJ1-1; no clear D gene. The germline V gene encodes CDR1 PRHDT and CDR2 FYEKMQ (reference sequence). This CDR3 comprises 15 residues. V lost 0 bases and J lost 0, with 8 bases in between.

The chain combines TRBV7-9 with TRBJ2-3; the D gene could be TRBD1 or TRBD2 (6 bases each). Germline CDR1 is SEHNR and CDR2 is FQNEAQ (reference sequence). This CDR3 has 15 amino acids. V gave up 8 bases and J gave up 6 bases, with 21 bases separating them. CDR3 in DNA: TGTGCCAGCGCGCCCTGGGACGGGGGCGGGGATACGCAGTATTTT. Translation: CASAPWDGGGDTQYF.

V gene TRBV2 combines with J gene TRBJ2-5; D gene uncertain. V was trimmed by 4 bases and J by 4 bases, leaving 7 bases between them. This CDR3 comprises 12 residues. The germline V gene encodes CDR1 SNHLY and CDR2 FYNNEI. The DNA of the CDR3 is TGTGCCAGCAGTGTACAGCGAGAGACCCAGTACTTC. This gives the protein CASSVQRETQYF.

The rearrangement links TRBV4-3 to TRBJ1-2; 7 bases map to TRBD1. With 0 bases clipped from V and 5 bases from J, the junction kept 9 bases outside the gene matches. In germline, CDR1 is LGHNA, CDR2 YSLEER. The CDR3 covers 16 residues. The CDR3 reads CASSQDPAGGPYGYTF. Here the CDR3 DNA reads TGCGCCAGCAGCCAAGATCCCGCAGGGGGTCCTTATGGCTACACCTTC.

V is TRBV2 and J is TRBJ2-5, with D perhaps matching TRBD2 (6 bases). The CDR3 runs 14 residues. CDR1 is SNHLY, CDR2 FYNNEI, per germline. Trimming took off 0 bases at V and 2 bases at J, with 7 bases between the two ends. In nucleotides, the CDR3 is TGTGCCAGCAGTGAAGCTAGCGGACAAGAGACCCAGTACTTC. Translating it yields CASSEASGQETQYF.

V usage is TRBV4-1 and J usage is TRBJ1-1, with D tentatively TRBD1 (6 bases). Trimming took 2 bases from V and 1 from J, leaving 17 bases between them. Looked up from germline, CDR1 is MGHRA and CDR2 is YSYEKL. There are 17 residues in the CDR3. The CDR3 region has the DNA TGCGCCAGCAGCCAACCTTTTCAACAGGGTCCGAACACTGAAGCTTTCTTT. This encodes CASSQPFQQGPNTEAFF.

The chain employs TRBV9 and TRBJ2-7; 11 nucleotides match TRBD1. The CDR3 consists of 15 residues. Germline CDR1 SGDLS, CDR2 YYNGEE. V lost 0 bases, J lost 9 bases, and 8 bases stayed unmatched. CDR3 protein: CASSVEGTGGNRQYF. The CDR3 DNA reads as TGTGCCAGCAGCGTAGAAGGGACAGGGGGAAATAGGCAGTACTTC.

This clone was detected once. This rearrangement joins TRBV7-2 to TRBJ1-1, with TRBD1 identical over 10 bases. The CDR3 runs 15 residues. Germline lookup yields CDR1 SGHTA and CDR2 FQGNSA. J lost 6 bases, V lost 5 bases, and 9 bases had no gene match. The CDR3 protein is CASSPHRQGASEAFF. The CDR3 nucleotides read TGTGCCAGCAGCCCGCATAGACAGGGGGCTTCTGAAGCTTTCTTT. Based on the CDR3 plus reference TRBV7-2 and TRBJ1-1, the full variable domain is GAGVSQSPSNKVTEKGKDVELRCDPISGHTALYWYRQSLGQGLEFLIYFQGNSAPDKSGLPSDRFSAERTGGSVSTLTIQRTQQEDSAVYLCASSPHRQGASEAFFGQGTRLTVV.

The gene calls are TRBV27 and TRBJ2-7; D uncertain. Germline V gene lookup returns CDR1 MNHEY and CDR2 SMNVEV (reference sequence). The CDR3 has 16 residues. Trimming removed 5 bases at V and 3 bases at J, with 20 bases between. The CDR3: CASSPTPRTAVYEQYF. The CDR3 DNA sequence: TGTGCCAGCAGTCCTACCCCACGGACCGCGGTCTACGAGCAGTACTTC.

The chain carries TRBV4-2 and TRBJ2-3, with 16 bases lining up with TRBD2. Trimming took 0 bases from V and 4 from J; bases not matched to a gene: 10. This CDR3 is built from 20 residues. Germline CDR1 is LGHNA and CDR2 is YNFKEQ. The CDR3 protein is CASSQDLGGLAGGLSDTQYF. CDR3 bases: TGTGCCAGCAGCCAAGATCTAGGGGGACTAGCGGGGGGGCTTTCAGATACGCAGTATTTT.

The chain employs TRBV5-4 and TRBJ2-1, with D hard to call. Trimming left V 1 base short and J 10 bases short, with 18 bases between. CDR1 SGHNT and CDR2 YYREEE come from the germline V gene (reference sequence). The CDR3 has 15 residues. For the CDR3, the DNA is TGTGCCAGCAGCTTGTCTTCTGGTGCAGGATGGGAGCAGTTCTTC. Translation gives CASSLSSGAGWEQFF.

This chain links TRBV5-1 with TRBJ2-5, with a weak D call TRBD1 (6 bases). Deletions cut 0 bases from V and 5 bases from J, with 14 bases between. Germline CDR1 is SGHRS and CDR2 is YFSETQ. The CDR3 totals 15 residues. Here the CDR3 reads CASSLAGAVGETQYF. In nucleotides, the CDR3 is TGCGCCAGCAGCTTGGCAGGGGCCGTCGGTGAGACCCAGTACTTC.

The chain recombines TRBV4-3 with TRBJ2-5; 9 nucleotides line up with TRBD2. Trimming cost V 5 bases and J 5 bases; bases outside gene matches: 18. Germline CDR1 is LGHNA and CDR2 is YSLEER. CDR3 size: 18 residues. The CDR3 region has the DNA TGCGCCAGCAGCACAAACTTAATCACGCGGGGGGGCGTGGAGACCCAGTACTTC. It yields the protein CASSTNLITRGGVETQYF.

V usage is TRBV7-3 and J usage is TRBJ2-3; D ambiguous. This CDR3 is built from 17 residues. Looked up from germline, CDR1 is SGHTA and CDR2 is FQGTGA. V shed 0 bases and J shed 0 bases, with 13 bases lying between them. The CDR3 region is CASSLTAQGTSTDTQYF. CDR3 nucleotide sequence: TGTGCCAGCAGCTTAACCGCTCAAGGAACTAGCACAGATACGCAGTATTTT.

The V and J genes are TRBV11-2 and TRBJ1-2; possibly TRBD1 for D (5 bases). The CDR3 totals 11 residues. Trimming left V 2 bases short and J 13 bases short, with 11 bases between. Germline V CDR1 and CDR2: SGHAT, FQNNGV. Here the CDR3 reads CASSLQGSVTF. The CDR3 nucleotides are TGTGCCAGCAGCTTACAGGGATCTGTCACCTTC.

This sequence joins TRBV30 and TRBJ1-1, with D unresolved. Germline V gene sequence: CDR1 GTSNPN, CDR2 SVGIG (reference sequence). The V gene lost 2 bases and the J gene lost 0 bases, with 4 bases spanning the gap. This CDR3 is built from 12 residues. The CDR3 coding sequence is TGTGCCTGGAGTAATATGAACACTGAAGCTTTCTTT. Translation gives CAWSNMNTEAFF.

This chain uses TRBV7-9 with TRBJ1-2; 8 bases fit TRBD1. V trimming: 4 bases; J trimming: 0 bases; junction bases outside the gene matches: 4. This CDR3 region has 15 residues. In germline, CDR1 is SEHNR, CDR2 FQNEAQ (reference sequence). The CDR3: CASSSWTGPNYGYTF. DNA of the CDR3: TGTGCCAGCAGCTCCTGGACAGGGCCTAACTATGGCTACACCTTC.